This T cell receptor beta chain was retrieved from a study of blood T cell repertoires in COVID-19. TCRdb's copy holds only in-frame clones and misses some; the assay was immunoSEQ multiplex PCR. The table lists some 340,000 clones, around 85% of them singletons. In its sample, this clone was seen once. Specimen: peripheral blood. The source of this sequence is a young woman with acute or convalescent COVID-19.

In DNA form, the CDR3 reads TGTGCCAGCTCCACAGGAAAGTACAGCAATCAGCCCCAGCATTTT. Protein: CASSTGKYSNQPQHF. The gene calls are TRBV6-5 and TRBJ1-5, with D possibly matching TRBD1 (5 bases). The CDR3 totals 15 residues. The germline V and J ends were trimmed by 8 bases and 1 base, with 15 bases remaining between them. Germline-derived CDR1 and CDR2 are MNHEY and SVGAGI.